The rows below give T cell receptor beta chains drawn from one sample of a study of blood T cell repertoires in COVID-19. Libraries were prepared by immunoSEQ multiplex PCR; TCRdb keeps only in-frame clonotypes and omits some of them. The sample lists about 130,000 clones, around 79% occurring once. What was sequenced was peripheral blood. Receptors originate from a woman in her 70s with COVID-19, enrolled during active disease. The CDR3 runs from the conserved cysteine through the conserved F or W. Fields, in order: CDR3 protein, J gene, V gene.

CDR3: CASSLAMSGRKSYEQYF; J: TRBJ2-7; V: TRBV3-1/TRBV3-2
CDR3: CASSPSRDRVVWSMNTEAFF; J: TRBJ1-1; V: TRBV7-3
CDR3: CASSSGNYGYTF; J: TRBJ1-2; V: TRBV2
CDR3: CASSGDTNTEAFF; J: TRBJ1-1; V: TRBV25-1
CDR3: CASSLPGQDLYGYTF; J: TRBJ1-2; V: TRBV5-4
CDR3: CASTRAGNTNTEAFF; J: TRBJ1-1; V: TRBV28
CDR3: CASSSTGVSYNEQFF; J: TRBJ2-1; V: TRBV7-9
CDR3: CASRLGEKKGARGNQPQHF; J: TRBJ1-5; V: TRBV12-2
CDR3: CASRPTGSSYNSPLHF; J: TRBJ1-6; V: TRBV19
CDR3: CASSLVRGLGELFF; J: TRBJ2-2; V: TRBV5-1
CDR3: CATQQGANSPLHF; J: TRBJ1-6; V: TRBV5-6
CDR3: CASSELGGEVGELFF; J: TRBJ2-2; V: TRBV2
CDR3: CASSQDRGLDTQYF; J: TRBJ2-3; V: TRBV14
CDR3: CASSRGFDEQYF; J: TRBJ2-7; V: TRBV18
CDR3: CASSLDGTGGAKVNGYTF; J: TRBJ1-2; V: TRBV7-2
CDR3: CATTGQGLIENTGELFF; J: TRBJ2-2; V: TRBV19
CDR3: CASTRTGANSPLHF; J: TRBJ1-6; V: TRBV3-1/TRBV3-2
CDR3: CSARETRGLFF; J: TRBJ1-4; V: TRBV20-1
CDR3: CASSLEVGDYGYTF; J: TRBJ1-2; V: TRBV4-3
CDR3: CASSTRGVRPEAFF; J: TRBJ1-1; V: TRBV7-9
CDR3: CASSEVAGVDQPQHF; J: TRBJ1-5; V: TRBV6-1
CDR3: CASSLLNSARDQPQHF; J: TRBJ1-5; V: TRBV5-6
CDR3: CASSLGTGLYF; J: TRBJ2-7; V: TRBV5-1
CDR3: CASSAGGAGNQPQHF; J: TRBJ1-5; V: TRBV7-9
CDR3: CASSLKAGLTGELFF; J: TRBJ2-2; V: TRBV5-1
CDR3: CASRGQGSGYTF; J: TRBJ1-2; V: TRBV2
CDR3: CAWSGRPRDTEAFF; J: TRBJ1-1; V: TRBV30
CDR3: CAIRDDGITGVSQPQHF; J: TRBJ1-5; V: TRBV10-3
CDR3: CASSRTGDSYNEQFF; J: TRBJ2-1; V: TRBV6-5
CDR3: CASSYLFKNPAGNYNEQFF; J: TRBJ2-1; V: TRBV6-2/TRBV6-3
CDR3: CAQTNSDFKGYGYTF; J: TRBJ1-2; V: TRBV23-1
CDR3: CASSSPDGTVYGYTF; J: TRBJ1-2; V: TRBV28
CDR3: CATSRVPLEGEETQYF; J: TRBJ2-5; V: TRBV15
CDR3: CAGLKGLAAQETQYF; J: TRBJ2-5; V: TRBV2
CDR3: CASSRTSGYEQYF; J: TRBJ2-7; V: TRBV2
CDR3: CASSSPPRGSYNEQFF; J: TRBJ2-1; V: TRBV7-2
CDR3: CASSFPSSSYNSPLHF; J: TRBJ1-6; V: TRBV5-6
CDR3: CASSEDRRATGEAFF; J: TRBJ1-1; V: TRBV6-1
CDR3: CASSSSPTSSGNTIYF; J: TRBJ1-3; V: TRBV11-2
CDR3: CASSQGQGAGTEAFF; J: TRBJ1-1; V: TRBV5-8
CDR3: CASSIAFAGRMNTEAFF; J: TRBJ1-1; V: TRBV19
CDR3: CASSLWGGAAEAFF; J: TRBJ1-1; V: TRBV5-1
CDR3: CASSPIQGANTEAFF; J: TRBJ1-1; V: TRBV18
CDR3: CASSRGRGVGDQPQHF; J: TRBJ1-5; V: TRBV28
CDR3: CASSLAGADTQYF; J: TRBJ2-3; V: TRBV6-2/TRBV6-3
CDR3: CASSPSSGFTDTQYF; J: TRBJ2-3; V: TRBV4-2
CDR3: CASSEGQASRSGTIYF; J: TRBJ1-3; V: TRBV6-1
CDR3: CASSEAPGSNQPQHF; J: TRBJ1-5; V: TRBV6-1
CDR3: CASSPRQGGVQETQYF; J: TRBJ2-5; V: TRBV14
CDR3: CASSSRTGDNQPQHF; J: TRBJ1-5; V: TRBV6-6
CDR3: CASSQDPAGGAYNEQFF; J: TRBJ2-1; V: TRBV4-3
CDR3: CASIEGGVGEAFF; J: TRBJ1-1; V: TRBV2
CDR3: CASSTGGLNTEAFF; J: TRBJ1-1; V: TRBV28
CDR3: CATSEGRQFNEKLFF; J: TRBJ1-4; V: TRBV15
CDR3: CASSQGGTDHEKLFF; J: TRBJ1-4; V: TRBV7-9
CDR3: CASTRVGSNEQFF; J: TRBJ2-1; V: TRBV5-1
CDR3: CASSIVGGGPYEQYF; J: TRBJ2-7; V: TRBV19
CDR3: CASSLEGTGGPQHF; J: TRBJ1-5; V: TRBV5-1
CDR3: CASSVNSGNTIYF; J: TRBJ1-3; V: TRBV14